Following are 14 T cell receptor beta chains from one sample sequenced in a study of human T cells and chemical hapten exposure. MiXCR was run by TCRdb on the RACE reads, yielding one entry per CDR3 protein. The sample yields 50,000 or so distinct CDR3 sequences, less than 10% seen once. Time point described: patch test 1, 2 weeks after DPC sensitization. The treatment: therapeutic diphenylcyclopropenone sensitization with weekly scalp DPC. Sequencing was performed on whole blood, taken in connection with sensitization to the hapten diphenylcyclopropenone (DPC). These receptors were obtained from a woman between 50 and 59 years old with alopecia areata. Some clones in this sample may be carry-over from other donors' samples.

This clonotype has more than one count but fewer than ten. V and J are TRBV10-3 and TRBJ1-1; D might be TRBD1 (5 bases). The V end was cut by 0 bases, the J end by 8 bases, with 7 bases between. The CDR3 has 12 amino acids. CDR1 and CDR2 from the germline V gene are ENHRY and SYGVKD. As DNA, the CDR3 is TGTGCCATCAGTGAGTCACAGGAAGAAGCTTTCTTT. Amino acids: CAISESQEEAFF.

This clonotype was seen repeatedly, ten times or more. The CDR3 loop is CASSLFSSYEQYF. CDR3 DNA: TGCGCCAGCAGCTTGTTCAGCTCCTACGAGCAGTACTTC. The gene calls are TRBV5-1 and TRBJ2-7; no firm D call. The CDR3 consists of 13 residues. Between the trimmed V and J ends, which lost 1 base and 0 bases, there was a span of 5 bases. CDR1 and CDR2 (germline): SGHRS, YFSETQ.

This clonotype counts as medium-sized. The genes are TRBV6-6 and TRBJ2-5; no clear D. CDR3 length equals 11 residues. Germline CDR1 reads MNHNY; CDR2 reads SVGAGI (reference sequence). V was cut by 6 bases and J by 1 base, with 3 bases left in between. The CDR3 protein is CASSLQETQYF. In DNA, the CDR3 is TGTGCCAGCAGCCTCCAAGAGACCCAGTACTTC.

This clonotype showed up many times. V usage is TRBV5-1 and J usage is TRBJ2-7; the match to TRBD2 covers 10 bases. The V segment lost 5 bases and the J segment 3 bases; nucleotides outside the gene matches: 5. The CDR3 spans 14 residues. CDR1 is SGHRS and CDR2 is YFSETQ in the germline V gene. CDR3 nucleotides: TGCGCCAGCAGAGGAACTAGCGGGAACTACGAGCAGTACTTC. It is translated as CASRGTSGNYEQYF. Supplemented by reference TRBV5-1 and TRBJ2-7, the full variable domain reads KAGVTQTPRYLIKTRGQQVTLSCSPISGHRSVSWYQQTPGQGLQFLFEYFSETQRNKGNFPGRFSGRQFSNSRSEMNVSTLELGDSALYLCASRGTSGNYEQYFGPGTRLTVT.

This clonotype was detected ten times or more. V is TRBV5-5 and J is TRBJ2-5, with D perhaps given as TRBD1 or TRBD2 (6 bases each). V shed 0 bases and J shed 5 bases, with 11 bases lying between them. Germline-derived CDR1 and CDR2 are SGHKS and YYEKEE (reference sequence). CDR3 length: 14 residues. CDR3 DNA sequence: TGTGCCAGCAGCTTGGTCCAGGGGAGGGAGACCCAGTACTTC. It encodes CASSLVQGRETQYF.

In this sample, this clonotype turned up many times. The chain employs TRBV14 and TRBJ2-1, with 13 bases lining up with TRBD2. The germline V gene has CDR1 SGHDN and CDR2 FVKESK. The CDR3 totals 17 residues. The V and J ends lost 4 bases and 9 bases, in that order; junction bases with no gene match: 12. The CDR3, as DNA: TGTGCCAGCAGCCCAAAAACTAGCGGGAGGGTCTCGGGTGAGCAGTTCTTC. Its translation: CASSPKTSGRVSGEQFF.

Of note for this clonotype: It may be a read error: a sequence one base away is much more abundant. The V and J genes are TRBV5-1 and TRBJ1-1; no firm D call. V lost 2 bases, J lost 0 bases, and 11 bases lay in between. Germline CDR1 SGHRS, CDR2 YFSETQ. The CDR3 length is 15 residues. The CDR3 protein is CASSFGGWMNTEAFF. Here the CDR3 DNA reads TGCGCCAGCAGCTTTGGTGGATGGATGAACACTGAAGCTTTCTTT.

This clonotype has at least ten counts. The chain has TRBV24-1 and TRBJ1-5; D gene unclear. Per the germline V gene, CDR1 is KGHDR and CDR2 is SFDVKD. This CDR3 has 14 residues. V was cut by 4 bases and J by 0 bases, with 6 bases left in between. The CDR3 DNA reads TGTGCCACCAGTGAGGGTTTTAGCAATCAGCCCCAGCATTTT. Translating gives CATSEGFSNQPQHF.

This clonotype has a handful of counts. The rearrangement uses TRBV6-6 and TRBJ2-1; TRBD1 matches at 10 bases. In germline, CDR1 is MNHNY, CDR2 SVGAGI (reference sequence). CDR3 length: 16 residues. Trimming took 6 bases from V and 6 from J; bases not matched to a gene: 11. CDR3 sequence: CASRSTGTGEGNEQFF. The CDR3 region has the DNA TGTGCCAGCAGATCGACGGGGACAGGGGAAGGCAATGAGCAGTTCTTC.

This clonotype was seen many times. The chain is built from TRBV29-1 and TRBJ1-2; no firm D call. The V gene lost 4 bases and the J gene lost 4 bases, with 10 bases spanning the gap. Germline values: CDR1 SQVTM, CDR2 ANQGSEA. The CDR3 runs 12 residues. CDR3 nucleotides: TGCAGCGTTGTGGGTCCAGCCTATGGCTACACCTTC. Translating gives CSVVGPAYGYTF.

In its sample, this clonotype was seen many times. The chain employs TRBV7-2 and TRBJ2-7; TRBD2 agrees at 8 bases. V gave up 4 bases and J gave up 5 bases; unmatched junction bases: 10. Germline V gene data show CDR1 as SGHTA and CDR2 as FQGNSA. CDR3 size: 15 residues. In DNA, the CDR3 is TGTGCCAGCAGCTCGATAGCGGGACAAATCCACGAGCAGTACTTC. Its translation is CASSSIAGQIHEQYF.

Ten or more counts support this clonotype. The chain links TRBV12-3 or TRBV12-4 to TRBJ1-1; D remains ambiguous. The CDR3 has 15 amino acids. Trimming took 2 bases from V and 0 from J, leaving 10 bases between them. The CDR3 sequence is CASSLFSRLNTEAFF. CDR3 DNA sequence: TGTGCCAGCAGTTTATTTTCCAGATTGAACACTGAAGCTTTCTTT.

This clonotype was seen more than once but under ten times. The rearrangement uses TRBV7-8 and TRBJ2-7; the D call may be TRBD1 or TRBD2 (5 bases each). Trimming took 5 bases from V and 4 from J, leaving 18 bases between them. The CDR3 consists of 15 residues. Looked up from germline, CDR1 is SGHVS and CDR2 is FQNEAQ. The chain's CDR3 is CASSGDRDPLYEQYF. CDR3 DNA: TGTGCCAGCAGCGGAGACCGGGACCCCCTTTACGAGCAGTACTTC.

J is TRBJ2-5 and V is TRBV5-1; D ambiguous. Trimming took 4 bases from V and 2 from J, leaving 12 bases between them. The CDR3 runs 14 residues. Per the germline V gene, CDR1 is SGHRS and CDR2 is YFSETQ. CDR3 sequence: CASSPSWGQETQYF. The CDR3 DNA reads TGCGCCAGCAGCCCCTCGTGGGGTCAAGAGACCCAGTACTTC.